A selection of T cell receptor beta chains follows, all from one sample in a study of Graves' ophthalmopathy and Graves' hyperthyroidism. TCRdb recomputed calls from the multiplex PCR reads with MiXCR, one row per CDR3 protein. The sample has 600,000 to 950,000 distinct CDR3 sequences; around 40% are singletons. The sample consisted of peripheral blood. The receptors were sampled from an adult man with Graves' ophthalmopathy. The CDR3 runs from the conserved cysteine through the conserved F or W. Fields, in order: CDR3 DNA, CDR3 protein, clone size, V gene, D gene, J gene. D genes are given only for firm matches. Expanded clones are given a class, and other clones once, few, many or no size at all.

TGTGCCATCAGTGGGCTCCTAGCGGGAGAGGTCGGGGAGCTGTTTTTT,CAISGLLAGEVGELFF,.,TRBV25-1,TRBD2,TRBJ2-2
TGTGCCAGCAGCTTACTTCTAATCAGGGACACTGAAGCTTTCTTT,CASSLLLIRDTEAFF,many,TRBV7-8,.,TRBJ1-1
TGTGCCAGCAGTTTACGCGGGACTAGCGGGGCCAAAGGGAGCCAGTACTTC,CASSLRGTSGAKGSQYF,few,TRBV7-9,TRBD2,TRBJ2-5
TGCAGTGCTTCTCGGACAGGGCCAAATTCACCCCTCCACTTT,CSASRTGPNSPLHF,many,TRBV20-1,TRBD1,TRBJ1-6
TGTGCCAGCAGCTTAAGCAGGACCTACGAGCAGTACTTC,CASSLSRTYEQYF,few,TRBV7-8,.,TRBJ2-7
TGTGCCAGCAGCCTCGGGACTAGCGGGAGGTTTTACGAGCAGTACTTC,CASSLGTSGRFYEQYF,many,TRBV7-2,TRBD2,TRBJ2-7
TGTGCCAGCAGTGTAGGGGGAGAGCAGTACTTC,CASSVGGEQYF,many,TRBV2,.,TRBJ2-7
TGTGCCAGCAGTGAATGGGGGAACACGGAGACCCAGTACTTC,CASSEWGNTETQYF,.,TRBV2,.,TRBJ2-5
TGTGCCAGCAGGCATACACTGGGAGAGCAGTACTTC,CASRHTLGEQYF,.,TRBV28,.,TRBJ2-7
TGTGCCAGCAGTTATCAGGCCACCGGGGAGCTGTTTTTT,CASSYQATGELFF,few,TRBV25-1,.,TRBJ2-2
TGCAGCGTGACTTCGGGACTAGCGGGAGGGCCGAACACCGGGGAGCTGTTTTTT,CSVTSGLAGGPNTGELFF,.,TRBV29-1,TRBD2,TRBJ2-2
TGTGCCAGCAGGGGGACGGGACAGGGGGCCTACGAGCAGTACTTC,CASRGTGQGAYEQYF,few,TRBV12-3/TRBV12-4,TRBD1,TRBJ2-7
TGTGCCAGCAGTTGGGGGGGGAATCTAAGGACTGAAGCTTTCTTT,CASSWGGNLRTEAFF,.,TRBV24-1,.,TRBJ1-1
TGTGCCAGCAGGATAACAGGGAGCCCTAACTATGGCTACACCTTC,CASRITGSPNYGYTF,few,TRBV24-1,.,TRBJ1-2
TGTGCCAGCAGCTTAAGCGGTAGCGGGACCAACGAGCAGTACTTC,CASSLSGSGTNEQYF,few,TRBV2,TRBD2,TRBJ2-7
TGTGCCAGCGGACAGGGTGGAGAAAAACTGTTTTTT,CASGQGGEKLFF,many,TRBV2,TRBD1,TRBJ1-4
TGTGCCAGCAGCCAAGGAAGAGGGCAAGAGACCCAGTACTTC,CASSQGRGQETQYF,once,TRBV7-2,.,TRBJ2-5
TGTGCCAGCAGACCGGGACCGACTTACGAGCAGTACTTC,CASRPGPTYEQYF,.,TRBV7-9,.,TRBJ2-7
TGCAGTGCTAGTTCCCCTCGGGAGGGGGAGACCCAGTACTTC,CSASSPREGETQYF,many,TRBV20-1,TRBD2,TRBJ2-5
TGTGCCAGCAGGAGACTAGCGGGAGGTCCCGAGCAGTACTTC,CASRRLAGGPEQYF,.,TRBV27,TRBD2,TRBJ2-7
TGCAGTGCTAGAGATAAGCGTGAAAAACTGTTTTTT,CSARDKREKLFF,.,TRBV20-1,.,TRBJ1-4
TGTGCCAGCAGGCCCCACCGGGACAGCGCCTCTGGGGCCAACGTCCTGACTTTC,CASRPHRDSASGANVLTF,.,TRBV10-3,TRBD1,TRBJ2-6
TGTGCCAGCAGTTCCCCCCCTGGTGACGAGCAGTACTTC,CASSSPPGDEQYF,.,TRBV10-3,.,TRBJ2-7
TGCAGTGCTGCCGATTCGGAGACCCAGTACTTC,CSAADSETQYF,many,TRBV20-1,.,TRBJ2-5
TGTGCCAGCAGGGACAGATCCACAGATACGCAGTATTTT,CASRDRSTDTQYF,few,TRBV2,.,TRBJ2-3
TGCAGTGCTAGAGAGCGGGGAGATTACGAGCAGTACTTC,CSARERGDYEQYF,.,TRBV20-1,.,TRBJ2-7
TGTGCCAGCAGCCAATTGGGCGGACTCGAGCAGTACTTC,CASSQLGGLEQYF,.,TRBV16,.,TRBJ2-7
TGTGCCACCAGCTCAACTAGCTATGAAAAACTGTTTTTT,CATSSTSYEKLFF,.,TRBV15,.,TRBJ1-4
TGTGCCTGGGGATACTCAAAGGCTATGAACACTGAAGCTTTCTTT,CAWGYSKAMNTEAFF,.,TRBV19,.,TRBJ1-1
TGCGCCAGCAGGCCCGTGACAGTATTTGAAACTGAAGCTTTCTTT,CASRPVTVFETEAFF,few,TRBV5-1,.,TRBJ1-1
TGTGCCAGCAGCCCGAGGCCTAGCGGTTACACCGGGGAGCTGTTTTTT,CASSPRPSGYTGELFF,.,TRBV7-9,TRBD2,TRBJ2-2
TGTGCCAGCAGCTCCCACGGGACGTCCTCCTACGAGCAGGACTTC,CASSSHGTSSYEQDF,.,TRBV7-3,.,TRBJ2-7
TGCAGTGCTACGGTCCCCAGCGGGGGGGCCGAGAACGAGCAGTACTTC,CSATVPSGGAENEQYF,.,TRBV20-1,TRBD2,TRBJ2-7
TGTGCCAGCAGCTTAGGTTCAGGGAACTATGGCTACACCTTC,CASSLGSGNYGYTF,many,TRBV7-9,.,TRBJ1-2
TGTGCCAGCAAGGGGCAGGGGGACCAGCCCCAGCATTTT,CASKGQGDQPQHF,many,TRBV19,TRBD1,TRBJ1-5
TGTGCCAGCAGCTACGGACCGGGACAGGGGGATTCACCCCTCCACTTT,CASSYGPGQGDSPLHF,.,TRBV7-2,TRBD1,TRBJ1-6
TGTGCCATCAGCGGACAGGGCGGTCAGCCCCAGCATTTT,CAISGQGGQPQHF,many,TRBV10-3,TRBD1,TRBJ1-5
TGTGCCAGCAGCCTGGGACCATCCAAAAATCAGCCCCAGCATTTT,CASSLGPSKNQPQHF,.,TRBV5-6,.,TRBJ1-5
TGTGCCAGCAGCTTGTTAGGGCAGTCTAAAACTTACGAGCAGTACTTC,CASSLLGQSKTYEQYF,.,TRBV5-6,.,TRBJ2-7
TGTGCCAGCAGCGTTGGGGGTCCAGGAGACCAGCCCCAGCATTTT,CASSVGGPGDQPQHF,.,TRBV10-3,.,TRBJ1-5
TGTGCCAGCAGCTTAGACAGGGAGACCCAGCATTTT,CASSLDRETQHF,.,TRBV7-2,.,TRBJ1-5
TGCAGTTACTGGACCGGACACGGCTCCGAGCAGTACTTC,CSYWTGHGSEQYF,.,TRBV29-1,.,TRBJ2-7
TGTGCCAGCAGTGAACTGGTGGGCTCCTACGAGCAGTACTTC,CASSELVGSYEQYF,few,TRBV7-9,.,TRBJ2-7
TGTGCCAGCAGTGCTAGAGCCGGCACTTACTACGAGCAGTACTTC,CASSARAGTYYEQYF,.,TRBV6-4,.,TRBJ2-7
TGTGCCAGCAGTTGGATGGGACAGGGGAATGAAAAACTGTTTTTT,CASSWMGQGNEKLFF,.,TRBV5-6,TRBD1,TRBJ1-4
TGCAGTGCCTCAGCCTCGGCGGCGCCCTACGAGCAGTACTTC,CSASASAAPYEQYF,.,TRBV20-1,.,TRBJ2-7
TGCAGCGTTACCCAGGGACAGTCCTACGAGCAGTACTTC,CSVTQGQSYEQYF,.,TRBV29-1,TRBD1,TRBJ2-7
TGTGCCAGCTCTCTTCAGGGTGGGTACGAGCAGTACTTC,CASSLQGGYEQYF,many,TRBV5-4,.,TRBJ2-7
TGTGCCAGCGGAAGGACAGGGGACTCCTACGAGCAGTACTTC,CASGRTGDSYEQYF,.,TRBV24-1,TRBD1,TRBJ2-7
TGCAGCGTTTATGAGCGGACCAGACCCTACGAGCAGTACTTC,CSVYERTRPYEQYF,.,TRBV29-1,.,TRBJ2-7
TGTGCCAGTAGCCCGACGACCGAACGATCCGAAAAACTGTTTTTT,CASSPTTERSEKLFF,many,TRBV19,.,TRBJ1-4
TGTGCCAGCAGACCCCCTCTCGGGGGAGGGATCTCTGGGGCCAACGTCCTGACTTTC,CASRPPLGGGISGANVLTF,.,TRBV25-1,TRBD2,TRBJ2-6
TGCGCCAGCAGCCAATACAGGGAACAGGGTTCACCCCTCCACTTT,CASSQYREQGSPLHF,.,TRBV7-2,.,TRBJ1-6
TGTGCCAGCAGCTTGGTCGGGGGGCTGTTTTTT,CASSLVGGLFF,few,TRBV7-9,.,TRBJ2-2